This T cell receptor beta chain derives from a study of human T cells and chemical hapten exposure. MiXCR was run by TCRdb on the RACE reads, yielding one entry per CDR3 protein. The sample has 100,000 or so distinct CDR3 sequences, 30% to 35% seen once. Time point indicated: patch test 3, about 24 weeks after DPC sensitization. The treatment here: therapeutic diphenylcyclopropenone sensitization with weekly scalp DPC. This CDR3 is 14 amino acids long. The germline V gene has CDR1 SGHRS and CDR2 YFSETQ. The ends lost 0 bases at V and 7 bases at J; junction bases unmatched: 5. General study results and limits: Among expanded TCRs, significantly more large CDR3 similarity clusters formed than among controls.

This clonotype was counted a few times. Its antigen is not known. The chain combines TRBV5-1 with TRBJ2-7; the match to TRBD2 covers 9 bases. This TCR was recovered from a man aged 35 to 55 with alopecia areata. Some clones in this sample may be carry-over from other donors' samples. Specimen: whole blood, collected in connection with sensitization to the hapten diphenylcyclopropenone (DPC). The CDR3 region has the DNA TGCGCCAGCAGCTTGGTTGATAGCGGGAGTGAGCAGTACTTC. Its translation: CASSLVDSGSEQYF.